A single sample gave rise to the 24 T cell receptor beta chains below, sequenced in a study of PD-L1 blockade in urothelial cancer. Using immunoSEQ multiplex PCR, the repertoire was profiled, and TCRdb retains in-frame clones only, with some absent. Among 120,000 or so clones, roughly 88% were seen once, and the ten largest hold roughly 2.3%. The time point here: peripheral blood 6 weeks after treatment start. Source: PBMCs, taken around atezolizumab (anti-PD-L1) treatment. These receptors all come from a man aged 50-60 years with urothelial cancer.

The chain employs TRBV7-9 and TRBJ2-2; 9 nucleotides align to TRBD2. This CDR3 comprises 17 residues. Germline CDR1 is SEHNR and CDR2 is FQNEAQ (reference sequence). The V and J ends lost 6 bases and 5 bases, in that order; junction bases with no gene match: 13. This CDR3 is CASRITIAGVETGELFF. In DNA, the CDR3 is TGTGCCAGCAGGATAACGATAGCGGGAGTAGAGACCGGGGAGCTGTTTTTT. The full variable domain, rest sourced from reference TRBV7-9 and TRBJ2-2, is DTGVSQNPRHKITKRGQNVTFRCDPISEHNRLYWYRQTLGQGPEFLTYFQNEAQLEKSRLLSDRFSAERPKGSFSTLEIQRTEQGDSAMYLCASRITIAGVETGELFFGEGSRLTVL.

This sequence joins TRBV9 and TRBJ2-3; 11 bases match TRBD2. This CDR3 region has 17 residues. J was trimmed by 1 base and V by 0 bases; bases with no gene match: 4. Germline V gene lookup returns CDR1 SGDLS and CDR2 YYNGEE. In DNA, the CDR3 is TGTGCCAGCAGCGTAGGTAATAGCGGGAGGGGCACAGATACGCAGTATTTT. This sequence encodes CASSVGNSGRGTDTQYF.

The chain uses TRBV6-1 and TRBJ2-3, with D possibly TRBD2 on 5 matching bases. This CDR3 comprises 13 residues. Between the trimmed V and J ends, which lost 5 bases and 6 bases, there was a span of 12 bases. Germline V lookup: CDR1 MNHNS, CDR2 SASEGT. CDR3 sequence (DNA): TGTGCCAGCAGTAGCGGAGTCCCCGATACGCAGTATTTT. Its translation: CASSSGVPDTQYF.

The chain has TRBV19 and TRBJ2-7; 7 bases match TRBD2. Germline values: CDR1 LNHDA, CDR2 SQIVND (reference sequence). V lost 3 bases to trimming and J lost 4 bases; unmatched junction nucleotides: 6. The CDR3 runs 14 residues. The CDR3 DNA reads TGTGCCAGTAGTATCGGTCTAGCGGATTACGAGCAGTACTTC. This encodes CASSIGLADYEQYF.

The V call is TRBV4-1, the J call TRBJ2-1; D is perhaps TRBD1 (6 bases). The germline V gene encodes CDR1 MGHRA and CDR2 YSYEKL. With 1 base removed from V and 4 bases from J, the gap between germline ends came to 11 bases. The CDR3 is 15 residues long. The CDR3 coding sequence is TGCGCCAGCAGCCAAGTGGACAGCGAGTACAATGAGCAGTTCTTC. Encoded protein: CASSQVDSEYNEQFF.

This chain joins TRBV19 and TRBJ2-7; the match to TRBD2 covers 10 bases. This CDR3 is built from 16 residues. CDR1 is LNHDA and CDR2 is SQIVND in the germline V gene (reference sequence). V gave up 4 bases and J gave up 4 bases; unmatched junction bases: 10. CDR3 in DNA: TGTGCCAGTAGTACCAAGCGGGAGGGTTCTCCTTACGAGCAGTACTTC. It translates to CASSTKREGSPYEQYF.

V gene TRBV7-2 combines with J gene TRBJ2-1, with 7 nucleotides matching TRBD2. The CDR3 sequence is 15 residues long. J gave up 9 bases and V 1 base, and 9 bases lay outside the gene matches. Germline lookup yields CDR1 SGHTA and CDR2 FQGNSA. CDR3 region: CASSLGGGSSVEQFF. As DNA, the CDR3 is TGTGCCAGCAGCTTAGGGGGCGGGAGTTCGGTTGAGCAGTTCTTC.

CDR3 DNA sequence: TGTGCCAGCAACCACCGAACTAGGAACACCGGGGAGCTGTTTTTT. Its protein product is CASNHRTRNTGELFF. The V call is TRBV2, the J call TRBJ2-2; a weak D match, TRBD2 (5 bases). The CDR3 contains 15 residues. Germline V gives CDR1 SNHLY, CDR2 FYNNEI. V gave up 7 bases and J gave up 1 base, with 13 bases separating them.

The chain recombines TRBV30 with TRBJ1-2; D remains ambiguous. The germline V gene has CDR1 GTSNPN and CDR2 SVGIG (reference sequence). This CDR3 contains 14 residues. Trimming cost V 0 bases and J 3 bases, with 11 bases left between them. The CDR3 nucleotides are TGTGCCTGGAGTGTATCGGGGATTCACTATGGCTACACCTTC. Its protein product is CAWSVSGIHYGYTF. The variable domain in full, with the rest retrieved from reference TRBV30 and TRBJ1-2, is SQTIHQWPATLVQPVGSPLSLECTVEGTSNPNLYWYRQAAGRGLQLLFYSVGIGQISSEVPQNLSASRPQDRQFILSSKKLLLSDSGFYLCAWSVSGIHYGYTFGSGTRLTVV.

The chain's CDR3 is CASSLLGAHTDTQYF. In DNA form, the CDR3 reads TGTGCCAGCAGTTTACTTGGGGCTCATACAGATACGCAGTATTTT. The genes are TRBV27 and TRBJ2-3, with D maybe TRBD1 (5 bases). This CDR3 comprises 15 residues. Per the germline V gene, CDR1 is MNHEY and CDR2 is SMNVEV (reference sequence). The germline V and J ends were trimmed by 2 bases and 3 bases, with 12 bases remaining between them.

The chain couples TRBV29-1 to TRBJ1-1, with a possible D match to TRBD1 (6 bases). V dropped 7 bases and J dropped 3 bases, with 18 bases sitting between them. The V gene's germline CDR1 is SQVTM and CDR2 ANQGSEA. CDR3 length equals 14 residues. The CDR3 nucleotides read TGCAGCGCCGGATCCGGACAGTCCTACACTGAAGCTTTCTTT. Protein: CSAGSGQSYTEAFF. Looking up the rest from reference TRBV29-1 and TRBJ1-1 gives the full variable domain: SAVISQKPSRDICQRGTSLTIQCQVDSQVTMMFWYRQQPGQSLTLIATANQGSEATYESGFVIDKFPISRPNLTFSTLTVSNMSPEDSSIYLCSAGSGQSYTEAFFGQGTRLTVV.

This chain connects TRBV6-1 to TRBJ2-3; 9 bases align to TRBD2. V dropped 4 bases and J dropped 3; count of bases not matched to a gene: 8. Germline loops: CDR1 MNHNS, CDR2 SASEGT. CDR3 length equals 16 residues. The CDR3 here is CASSARTSVETDTQYF. CDR3 DNA sequence: TGTGCCAGCAGTGCTAGGACTAGCGTTGAGACAGATACGCAGTATTTT.

The J gene is TRBJ1-1, the V gene TRBV4-1; 7 bases are shared with TRBD1. Germline CDR1 reads MGHRA; CDR2 reads YSYEKL. This CDR3 contains 14 residues. Trimming at V came to 7 bases and at J to 1 base, leaving 6 bases not matched to a gene. The DNA for the CDR3 is TGCGCCAGCAAAGGGGGCGCGGGGAACACTGAAGCTTTCTTT. Translated, it gives CASKGGAGNTEAFF.

The rearrangement links TRBV6-1 to TRBJ2-7; 10 bases align to TRBD2. The germline gives CDR1 MNHNS, CDR2 SASEGT. V shed 2 bases, J shed 3 bases, and the junction held 16 bases outside the gene matches. This CDR3 is 19 amino acids long. CDR3 bases: TGTGCCAGCAGTGAACGCGAACAAACGTCTAGCGGGAGTAGCTACGAGCAGTACTTC. Amino acids: CASSEREQTSSGSSYEQYF.

This clone was detected once. The chain combines TRBV19 with TRBJ2-1; 10 bases are shared with TRBD2. The CDR3 contains 15 residues. Germline CDR1 is LNHDA and CDR2 is SQIVND (reference sequence). Germline trimming cut 7 bases from V and 6 bases from J; bases unmatched to any gene: 9. The CDR3 DNA sequence: TGTGCCAGTACCGACAGCGGGAGGGTGAGCAATGAGCAGTTCTTC. It yields the protein CASTDSGRVSNEQFF.

Here the CDR3 DNA reads TGTGCCAGCAGTGAAGGGGGGTGGGCGGCCGGGGAGCTGTTTTTT. This codes for CASSEGGWAAGELFF. The chain is built from TRBV25-1 and TRBJ2-2, with D possibly being TRBD2 (6 bases). Between the trimmed V and J ends, which lost 2 bases and 6 bases, there was a span of 13 bases. The CDR3 is 15 residues long. Germline loops: CDR1 MGHDK, CDR2 SYGVNS. Combining the CDR3 with reference TRBV25-1 and TRBJ2-2 gives the whole variable domain EADIYQTPRYLVIGTGKKITLECSQTMGHDKMYWYQQDPGMELHLIHYSYGVNSTEKGDLSSESTVSRIRTEHFPLTLESARPSHTSQYLCASSEGGWAAGELFFGEGSRLTVL.

The chain employs TRBV4-1 and TRBJ1-4; D possibly corresponds to TRBD1 (5 bases). The V end lost 4 bases, the J end lost 7 bases, and 19 bases lay between the germline ends. This CDR3 is 16 amino acids long. Per the germline V gene, CDR1 is MGHRA and CDR2 is YSYEKL. The CDR3 bases are TGCGCCAGCAGCCCTGAATCGGGTGGGGCGACTGAAAAACTGTTTTTT. It translates to CASSPESGGATEKLFF.

J is TRBJ2-2 and V is TRBV6-6, with 9 bases lining up with TRBD2. This CDR3 is built from 16 residues. Germline V lookup: CDR1 MNHNY, CDR2 SVGAGI (reference sequence). V dropped 8 bases and J dropped 4; count of bases not matched to a gene: 11. Here the CDR3 DNA reads TGTGCCAGCCGCCGGCCGGGCGGGAGGGTCACCGGGGAGCTGTTTTTT. It is translated as CASRRPGGRVTGELFF.

The chain carries TRBV7-8 and TRBJ2-1; 11 nucleotides align to TRBD1. This CDR3 comprises 17 residues. Germline V lookup: CDR1 SGHVS, CDR2 FQNEAQ. Trimming removed 2 bases from V and 3 bases from J; junction bases left unmatched: 6. CDR3 protein: CASSLSPGTGGYNEQFF. The CDR3 coding sequence is TGTGCCAGCAGCTTATCCCCCGGGACAGGGGGCTACAATGAGCAGTTCTTC.

The V gene is TRBV18, the J gene TRBJ1-4, with a possible D match to TRBD1 (5 bases). The CDR3 length is 14 residues. Germline-derived CDR1 and CDR2 are KGHSH and LQKENI. Trimming took off 4 bases at V and 0 bases at J, with 6 bases between the two ends. CDR3 nucleotides: TGTGCCAGCTCACTACAGGCAACTAATGAAAAACTGTTTTTT. The encoded protein is CASSLQATNEKLFF. Complete variable domain (other parts from reference TRBV18 and TRBJ1-4): NAGVMQNPRHLVRRRGQEARLRCSPMKGHSHVYWYRQLPEEGLKFMVYLQKENIIDESGMPKERFSAEFPKEGPSILRIQQVVRGDSAAYFCASSLQATNEKLFFGSGTQLSVL.

The chain couples TRBV18 to TRBJ2-5; the match to TRBD1 covers 9 bases. The CDR3 consists of 15 residues. V shed 2 bases and J 4 bases; nucleotides not matched to a gene: 5. The V gene's germline CDR1 is KGHSH and CDR2 LQKENI. CDR3: CASSPNRQGGETQYF. The CDR3 region has the DNA TGTGCCAGCTCACCAAACCGACAGGGGGGAGAGACCCAGTACTTC. Supplemented by reference TRBV18 and TRBJ2-5, the full variable domain reads NAGVMQNPRHLVRRRGQEARLRCSPMKGHSHVYWYRQLPEEGLKFMVYLQKENIIDESGMPKERFSAEFPKEGPSILRIQQVVRGDSAAYFCASSPNRQGGETQYFGPGTRLLVL.

The V gene is TRBV18, the J gene TRBJ1-3, with 10 bases fitting TRBD1. Germline CDR1 is KGHSH and CDR2 is LQKENI. Trimming at V came to 3 bases and at J to 0 bases, leaving 8 bases not matched to a gene. The length of the CDR3 is 18 residues. The CDR3 sequence is CASSPLDRGGFSGNTIYF. The CDR3 bases are TGTGCCAGCTCACCCCTGGACAGGGGGGGGTTCTCTGGAAACACCATATATTTT.

This chain links TRBV28 with TRBJ2-7; possibly TRBD1 for D (5 bases). From germline, CDR1 is MDHEN and CDR2 SYDVKM. V lost 8 bases to trimming and J lost 3 bases, with 17 bases between them. This CDR3 contains 14 residues. CDR3 residues: CASGPTVPLYEQYF. In nucleotides, the CDR3 is TGTGCCAGCGGCCCGACAGTCCCACTCTACGAGCAGTACTTC.

The rearrangement links TRBV28 to TRBJ2-1; 13 bases align to TRBD2. Trimming took 6 bases from V and 4 from J; bases not matched to a gene: 9. The germline CDR1 and CDR2 sequences are MDHEN and SYDVKM. This CDR3 is built from 17 residues. CDR3 bases: TGTGCCAGCAGAAAACTAGCGGGAGGGCCTCGGTACAATGAGCAGTTCTTC. It codes for CASRKLAGGPRYNEQFF.